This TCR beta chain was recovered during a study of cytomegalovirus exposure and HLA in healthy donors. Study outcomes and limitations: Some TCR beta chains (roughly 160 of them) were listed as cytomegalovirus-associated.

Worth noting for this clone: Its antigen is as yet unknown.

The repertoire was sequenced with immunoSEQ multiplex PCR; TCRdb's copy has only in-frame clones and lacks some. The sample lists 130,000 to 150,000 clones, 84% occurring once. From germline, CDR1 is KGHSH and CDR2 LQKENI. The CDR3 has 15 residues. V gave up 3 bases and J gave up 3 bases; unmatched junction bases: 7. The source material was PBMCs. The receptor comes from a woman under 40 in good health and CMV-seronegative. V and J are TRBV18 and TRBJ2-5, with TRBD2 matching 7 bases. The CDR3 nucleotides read TGTGCCAGCTCACCTTTTACCGGGGGGAAAGAGACCCAGTACTTC. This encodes CASSPFTGGKETQYF.